The source of this T cell receptor (beta chain) is a study of vaccination effects on CD4 cells after COVID-19. Sequenced by immunoSEQ multiplex PCR; TCRdb stores in-frame clones only, minus some. The sample includes some 70,000 clones, over 70% seen only once; the top ten take around 1.3%. General study findings and limits: In healthy vaccinees, only 1 of 255 vaccine-induced clones cross-reacted with common cold coronaviruses.

ViraFEST used viral peptide pools to expand antigen-specific CD4+ T cells before sequencing. Cultured cells yielded isolated CD4+ T cells after 10 days. As their vaccination, participants received two doses of either BNT162b2 or mRNA-1273. Vaccinated recipients, who were negative for nucleocapsid antibodies, had no history of SARS-CoV-2 infection. It was with roughly 10 IU/ml IL-2 and roughly 9.2 ug/ml peptides that more than 1.5 million PBMC per well were cultured. To note about this clone: Its matching antigen is unknown.

Germline CDR1 is MGHDK and CDR2 is SYGVNS. This CDR3 is built from 15 residues. V dropped 6 bases and J dropped 5 bases, with 19 bases sitting between them. This receptor was identified in a human donor who received a COVID-19 vaccine. The input for sequencing was CD4+ T cells from PBMCs cultured with HCoV-229E spike peptides, taken after COVID-19 vaccination. The genes are TRBV25-1 and TRBJ2-5; possibly TRBD1 or TRBD2 for D (6 bases each). Written as DNA, the CDR3 is TGTGCCAGCAGCCCACCCGGGGGCCCGGTGGAGACCCAGTACTTC. Protein sequence: CASSPPGGPVETQYF.